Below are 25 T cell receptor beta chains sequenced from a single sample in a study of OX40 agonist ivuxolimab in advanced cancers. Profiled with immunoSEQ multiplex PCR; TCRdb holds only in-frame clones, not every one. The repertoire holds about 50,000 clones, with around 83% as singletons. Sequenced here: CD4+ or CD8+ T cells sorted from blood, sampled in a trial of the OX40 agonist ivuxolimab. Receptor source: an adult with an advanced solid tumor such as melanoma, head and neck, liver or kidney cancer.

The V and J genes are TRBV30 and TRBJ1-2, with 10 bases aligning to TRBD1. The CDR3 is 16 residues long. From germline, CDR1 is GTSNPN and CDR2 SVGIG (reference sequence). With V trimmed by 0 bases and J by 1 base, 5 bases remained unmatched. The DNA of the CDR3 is TGTGCCTGGAGTGTAGTAAGGACAGGGGGTAACTATGGCTACACCTTC. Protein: CAWSVVRTGGNYGYTF.

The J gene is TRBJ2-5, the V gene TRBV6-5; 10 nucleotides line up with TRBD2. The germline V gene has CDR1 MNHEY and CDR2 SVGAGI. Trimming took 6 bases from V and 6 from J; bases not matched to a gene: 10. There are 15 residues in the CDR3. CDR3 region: CASRYPGLASKTQYF. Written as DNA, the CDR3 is TGTGCCAGCAGATATCCGGGACTAGCGTCAAAGACCCAGTACTTC.

The CDR3 nucleotides are TGTGCCAGTACCAAGGCCGGGGTGAATCAGCCCCAGCATTTT. Protein sequence: CASTKAGVNQPQHF. The chain couples TRBV19 to TRBJ1-5; D unresolved. The germline gives CDR1 LNHDA, CDR2 SQIVND (reference sequence). The CDR3 covers 14 residues. The germline V and J ends were trimmed by 7 bases and 4 bases, with 14 bases remaining between them. The whole variable domain, remainder taken from reference TRBV19 and TRBJ1-5, is DGGITQSPKYLFRKEGQNVTLSCEQNLNHDAMYWYRQDPGQGLRLIYYSQIVNDFQKGDIAEGYSVSREKKESFPLTVTSAQKNPTAFYLCASTKAGVNQPQHFGDGTRLSIL.

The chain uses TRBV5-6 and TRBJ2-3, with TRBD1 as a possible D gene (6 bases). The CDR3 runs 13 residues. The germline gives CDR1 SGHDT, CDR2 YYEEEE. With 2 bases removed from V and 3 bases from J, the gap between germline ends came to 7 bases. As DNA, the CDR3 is TGTGCCAGCAGCTTCCAGGGGACAGATACGCAGTATTTT. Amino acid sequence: CASSFQGTDTQYF.

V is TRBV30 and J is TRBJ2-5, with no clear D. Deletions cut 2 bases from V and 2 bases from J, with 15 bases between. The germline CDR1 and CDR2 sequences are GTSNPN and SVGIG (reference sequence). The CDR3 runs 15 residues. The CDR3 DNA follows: TGTGCCTGGAGTACCCCTGGCATCAGTCAAGAGACCCAGTACTTC. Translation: CAWSTPGISQETQYF.

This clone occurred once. The CDR3 nucleotides are TGTGCCAGCACCCCAGGCGGGACTAAGCTCAACAATGAGCAGTTCTTC. Its translation is CASTPGGTKLNNEQFF. This chain joins TRBV9 and TRBJ2-1, with TRBD2 matching over 7 bases. The ends lost 6 bases at V and 5 bases at J; junction bases unmatched: 14. CDR1 is SGDLS, CDR2 YYNGEE, per germline. The CDR3 runs to 16 residues.

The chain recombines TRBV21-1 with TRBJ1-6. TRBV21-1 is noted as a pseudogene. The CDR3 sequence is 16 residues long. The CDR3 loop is CASSKESVYYNSPLHF. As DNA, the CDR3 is TGTGCCAGCAGCAAAGAGTCGGTTTACTATAATTCACCCCTCCACTTT.

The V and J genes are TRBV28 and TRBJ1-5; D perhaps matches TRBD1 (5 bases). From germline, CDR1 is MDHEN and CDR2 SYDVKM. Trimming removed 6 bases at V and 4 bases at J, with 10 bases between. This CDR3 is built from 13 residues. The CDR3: CASRRQMNQPQHF. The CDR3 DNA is TGTGCCAGCAGACGACAGATGAATCAGCCCCAGCATTTT.

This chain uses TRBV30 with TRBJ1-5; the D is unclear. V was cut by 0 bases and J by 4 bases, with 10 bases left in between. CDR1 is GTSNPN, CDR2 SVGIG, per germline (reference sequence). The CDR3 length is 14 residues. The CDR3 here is CAWSVTPQNQPQHF. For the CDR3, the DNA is TGTGCCTGGAGTGTAACGCCTCAAAATCAGCCCCAGCATTTT. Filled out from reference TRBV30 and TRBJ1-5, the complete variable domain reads SQTIHQWPATLVQPVGSPLSLECTVEGTSNPNLYWYRQAAGRGLQLLFYSVGIGQISSEVPQNLSASRPQDRQFILSSKKLLLSDSGFYLCAWSVTPQNQPQHFGDGTRLSIL.

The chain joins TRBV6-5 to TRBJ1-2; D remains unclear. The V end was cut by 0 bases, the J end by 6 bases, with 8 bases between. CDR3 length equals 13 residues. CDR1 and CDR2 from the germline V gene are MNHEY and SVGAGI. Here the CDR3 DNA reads TGTGCCAGCAGTTACTCGACGCGGGATGGCTACACCTTC. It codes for CASSYSTRDGYTF.

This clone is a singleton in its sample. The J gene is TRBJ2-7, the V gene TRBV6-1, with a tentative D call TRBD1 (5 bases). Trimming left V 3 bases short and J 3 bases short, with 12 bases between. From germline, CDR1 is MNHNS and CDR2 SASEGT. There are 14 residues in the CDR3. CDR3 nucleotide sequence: TGTGCCAGCAGTGACAGGGCCCTCGGCTACGAGCAGTACTTC. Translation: CASSDRALGYEQYF.

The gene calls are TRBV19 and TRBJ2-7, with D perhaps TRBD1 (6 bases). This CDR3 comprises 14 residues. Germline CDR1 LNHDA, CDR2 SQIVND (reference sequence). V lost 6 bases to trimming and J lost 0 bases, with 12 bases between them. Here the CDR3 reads CASSPTDSSYEQYF. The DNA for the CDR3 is TGTGCCAGTAGCCCGACGGACAGCTCCTACGAGCAGTACTTC.

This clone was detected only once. The CDR3 here is CASRFVGGPYEQYF. DNA of the CDR3: TGTGCCAGTCGATTTGTGGGGGGCCCCTACGAGCAGTACTTC. The rearrangement joins TRBV28 to TRBJ2-7; either TRBD1 or TRBD2 may fit D (6 bases each). The germline V and J ends were trimmed by 9 bases and 2 bases, with 17 bases remaining between them. In germline, CDR1 is MDHEN, CDR2 SYDVKM. The CDR3 has 14 residues.

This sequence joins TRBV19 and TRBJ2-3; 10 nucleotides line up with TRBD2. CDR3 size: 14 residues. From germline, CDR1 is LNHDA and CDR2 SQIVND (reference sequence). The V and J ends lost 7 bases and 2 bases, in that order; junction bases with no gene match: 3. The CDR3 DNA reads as TGTGCCAGTAATAGCGGGAGGAACACAGATACGCAGTATTTT. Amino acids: CASNSGRNTDTQYF.

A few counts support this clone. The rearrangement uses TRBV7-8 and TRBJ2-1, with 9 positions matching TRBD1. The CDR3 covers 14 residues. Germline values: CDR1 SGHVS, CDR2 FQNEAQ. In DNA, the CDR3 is TGTGTAACTATCGCGGACAGGGGTTACAATGAGCAGTTCTTC. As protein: CVTIADRGYNEQFF. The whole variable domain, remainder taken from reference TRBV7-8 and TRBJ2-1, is GAGVSQSPRYKVAKRGQDVALRCDPISGHVSLFWYQQALGQGPEFLTYFQNEAQLDKSGLPSDRFFAERPEGSVSTLKIQRTQQEDSAVYLCVTIADRGYNEQFFGPGTRLTVL.

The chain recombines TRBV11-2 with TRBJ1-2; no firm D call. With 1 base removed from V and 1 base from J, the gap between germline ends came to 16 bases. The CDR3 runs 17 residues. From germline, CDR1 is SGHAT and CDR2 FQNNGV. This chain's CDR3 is CASSLVEGAGFNYGYTF. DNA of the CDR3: TGTGCCAGCAGCTTAGTCGAGGGCGCGGGTTTTAACTATGGCTACACCTTC.

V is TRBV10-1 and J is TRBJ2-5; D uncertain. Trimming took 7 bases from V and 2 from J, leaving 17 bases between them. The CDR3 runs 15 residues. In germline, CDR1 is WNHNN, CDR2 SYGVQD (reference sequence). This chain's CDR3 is CASTLHVDGQETQYF. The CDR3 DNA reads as TGCGCCAGCACCCTACACGTAGACGGGCAAGAGACCCAGTACTTC.

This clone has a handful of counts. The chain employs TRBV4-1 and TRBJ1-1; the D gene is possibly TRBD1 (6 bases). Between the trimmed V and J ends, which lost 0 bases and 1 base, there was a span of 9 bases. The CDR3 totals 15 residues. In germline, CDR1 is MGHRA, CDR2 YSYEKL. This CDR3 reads CASSQEGGKNTEAFF. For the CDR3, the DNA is TGCGCCAGCAGCCAAGAAGGGGGAAAGAACACTGAAGCTTTCTTT.

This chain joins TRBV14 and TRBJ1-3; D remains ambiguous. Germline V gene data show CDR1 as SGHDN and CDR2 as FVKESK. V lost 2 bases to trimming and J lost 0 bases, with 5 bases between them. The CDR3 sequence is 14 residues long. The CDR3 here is CASSQIFSGNTIYF. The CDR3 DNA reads TGTGCCAGCAGCCAAATATTCTCTGGAAACACCATATATTTT. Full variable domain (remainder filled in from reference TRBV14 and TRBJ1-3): EAGVTQFPSHSVIEKGQTVTLRCDPISGHDNLYWYRRVMGKEIKFLLHFVKESKQDESGMPNNRFLAERTGGTYSTLKVQPAELEDSGVYFCASSQIFSGNTIYFGEGSWLTVV.

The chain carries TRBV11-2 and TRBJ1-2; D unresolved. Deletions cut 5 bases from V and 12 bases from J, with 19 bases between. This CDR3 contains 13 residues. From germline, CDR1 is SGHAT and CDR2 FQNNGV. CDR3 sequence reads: CASSLQAGVSHTF. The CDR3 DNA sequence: TGTGCCAGCAGCCTCCAGGCGGGAGTTTCCCACACCTTC.

The CDR3 DNA follows: TGTGCCAGCAAAACAGGGGACTCCTACGAGCAGTACTTC. Its protein is CASKTGDSYEQYF. The chain is built from TRBV28 and TRBJ2-5; 7 bases map to TRBD1. Gene TRBJ2-7 matches the end of the DNA better, so the J call may be wrong. Germline CDR1 is MDHEN and CDR2 is SYDVKM. The CDR3 loop spans 13 amino acids.

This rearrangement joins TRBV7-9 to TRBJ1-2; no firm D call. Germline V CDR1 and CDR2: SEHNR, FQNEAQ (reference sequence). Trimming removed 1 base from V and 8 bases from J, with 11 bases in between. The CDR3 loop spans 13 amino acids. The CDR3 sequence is CASSLVTGVGYTF. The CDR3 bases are TGTGCCAGCAGCTTAGTAACTGGGGTAGGCTACACCTTC.

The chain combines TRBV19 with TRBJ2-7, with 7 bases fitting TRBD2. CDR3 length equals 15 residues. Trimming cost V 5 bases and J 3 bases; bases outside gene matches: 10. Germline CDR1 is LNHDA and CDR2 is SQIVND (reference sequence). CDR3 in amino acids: CASSGSGTKSYEQYF. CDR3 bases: TGTGCCAGTAGTGGTTCGGGGACTAAAAGCTACGAGCAGTACTTC.

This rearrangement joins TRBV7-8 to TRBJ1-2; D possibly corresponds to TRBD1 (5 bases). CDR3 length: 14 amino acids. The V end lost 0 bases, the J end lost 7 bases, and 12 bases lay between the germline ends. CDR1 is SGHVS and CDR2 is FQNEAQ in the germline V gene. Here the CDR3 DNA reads TGTGCCAGCAGCTTAGCGCGTCAGGGTGGTGGCTACACCTTC. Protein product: CASSLARQGGGYTF.

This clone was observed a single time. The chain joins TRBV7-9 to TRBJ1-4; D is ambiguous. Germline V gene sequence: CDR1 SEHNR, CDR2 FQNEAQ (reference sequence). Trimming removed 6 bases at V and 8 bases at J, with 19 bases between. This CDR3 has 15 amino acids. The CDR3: CASSYPTQKWEKLFF. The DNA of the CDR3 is TGTGCCAGCAGTTATCCGACACAGAAGTGGGAAAAACTGTTTTTT.